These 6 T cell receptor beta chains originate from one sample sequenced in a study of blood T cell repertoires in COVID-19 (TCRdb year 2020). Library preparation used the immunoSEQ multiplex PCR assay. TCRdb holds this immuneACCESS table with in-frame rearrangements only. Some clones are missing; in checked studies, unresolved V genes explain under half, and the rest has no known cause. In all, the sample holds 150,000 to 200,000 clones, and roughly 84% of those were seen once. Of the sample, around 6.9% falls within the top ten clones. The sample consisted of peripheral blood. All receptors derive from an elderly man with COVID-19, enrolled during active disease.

CDR3 bases: TGTGCCAGCAGTCAGGGCAGGAACACTGAAGCTTTCTTT. This sequence encodes CASSQGRNTEAFF. This chain joins TRBV2 and TRBJ1-1; TRBD1 is a possible D gene (5 bases). V was trimmed by 5 bases and J by 1 base, leaving 8 bases between them. The CDR3 sequence is 13 residues long. Germline assignment: CDR1 SNHLY and CDR2 FYNNEI.

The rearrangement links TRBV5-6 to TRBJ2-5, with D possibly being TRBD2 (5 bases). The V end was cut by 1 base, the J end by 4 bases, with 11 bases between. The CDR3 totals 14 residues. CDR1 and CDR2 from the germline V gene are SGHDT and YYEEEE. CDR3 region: CASSLSGYAETQYF. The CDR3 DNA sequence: TGTGCCAGCAGCTTGTCGGGATACGCAGAGACCCAGTACTTC. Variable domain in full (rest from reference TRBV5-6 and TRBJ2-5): DAGVTQSPTHLIKTRGQQVTLRCSPKSGHDTVSWYQQALGQGPQFIFQYYEEEERQRGNFPDRFSGHQFPNYSSELNVNALLLGDSALYLCASSLSGYAETQYFGPGTRLLVL.

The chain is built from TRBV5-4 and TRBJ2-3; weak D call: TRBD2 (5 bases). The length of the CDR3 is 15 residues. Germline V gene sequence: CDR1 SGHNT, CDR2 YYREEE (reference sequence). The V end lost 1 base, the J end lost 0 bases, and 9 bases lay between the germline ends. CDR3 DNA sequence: TGTGCCAGCAGCTTGACCCAGCGGAGCACAGATACGCAGTATTTT. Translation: CASSLTQRSTDTQYF.

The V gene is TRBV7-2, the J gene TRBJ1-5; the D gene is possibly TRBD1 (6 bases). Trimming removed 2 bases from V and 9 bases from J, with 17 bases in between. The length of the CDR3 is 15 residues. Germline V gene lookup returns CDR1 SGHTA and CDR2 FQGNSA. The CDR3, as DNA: TGTGCCAGCAGCTTAAGGACAGCGGGAGCGGCGCCCCAGCATTTT. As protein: CASSLRTAGAAPQHF.

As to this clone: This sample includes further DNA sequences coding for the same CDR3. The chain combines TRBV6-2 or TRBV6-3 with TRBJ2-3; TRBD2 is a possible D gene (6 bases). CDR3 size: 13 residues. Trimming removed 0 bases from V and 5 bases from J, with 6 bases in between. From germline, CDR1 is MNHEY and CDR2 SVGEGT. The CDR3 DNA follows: TGTGCCAGCAGTTACTCGCGGGGAGATACGCAGTATTTT. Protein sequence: CASSYSRGDTQYF.

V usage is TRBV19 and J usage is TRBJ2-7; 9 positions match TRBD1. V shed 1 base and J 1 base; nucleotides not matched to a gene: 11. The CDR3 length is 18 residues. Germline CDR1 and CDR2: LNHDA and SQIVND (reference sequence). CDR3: CASSIAHTGTGFSYEQYF. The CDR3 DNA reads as TGTGCCAGTAGTATAGCACACACCGGGACAGGGTTTTCCTACGAGCAGTACTTC.